The rows below give T cell receptor beta chains drawn from one sample of a study of blood T cell repertoires in COVID-19. Sequencing was performed with immunoSEQ multiplex PCR; in TCRdb, only in-frame clones are kept and a portion is missing. Altogether around 94,000 clones are present, around 87% being singletons, with the ten largest covering over 2.5%. The specimen sequenced was peripheral blood. Source of these receptors: a man between 50 and 59 years old with active or convalescent COVID-19. CDR3s include the opening cysteine and the closing phenylalanine or tryptophan. A D gene is named only where the DNA matches it firmly. Clone size is shown for a subset of rows, as once, few, many or a class of expanded clone.

cdr3_aa cdr3_nt clone_size v_call d_call j_call
CASLGTENTGELFF TGTGCCAGCCTGGGGACAGAGAACACCGGGGAGCTGTTTTTT NA TRBV6-5 TRBD1 TRBJ2-2
CASSIPVSTGNTIYF TGTGCCAGTAGTATCCCCGTTTCTACTGGAAACACCATATATTTT NA TRBV19 NA TRBJ1-3
CASSWTGFGKNIQYF TGTGCCAGCAGCTGGACAGGGTTTGGCAAAAACATTCAGTACTTC NA TRBV2 TRBD1 TRBJ2-4
CASSTEGSESPLHF TGTGCCAGCAGTACGGAGGGGTCAGAATCACCCCTCCACTTT NA TRBV6-2/TRBV6-3 NA TRBJ1-6
CASSPGTAFNSPLHF TGCGCCAGCAGTCCCGGGACAGCTTTTAATTCACCCCTCCACTTT NA TRBV5-1 TRBD1 TRBJ1-6
CASSLRTSGGARF TGTGCCAGCAGTTTAAGGACAAGCGGGGGGGCCCGGTTT NA TRBV12-3/TRBV12-4 TRBD2 TRBJ2-3
CASSLDSGSRGELFF TGTGCCAGCAGCTTAGATAGCGGGTCCCGCGGGGAGCTGTTTTTT few TRBV11-2 TRBD2 TRBJ2-2
CASSLVGGDTEAFF TGCGCCAGCAGCTTGGTCGGCGGGGACACTGAAGCTTTCTTT NA TRBV5-1 NA TRBJ1-1
CASSIARDNEKLFF TGTGCCAGTAGTATCGCCAGGGATAATGAAAAACTGTTTTTT NA TRBV19 NA TRBJ1-4
CASAPGTGIYEQYF TGTGCCAGCGCCCCAGGGACAGGGATCTACGAGCAGTACTTC NA TRBV7-2 TRBD1 TRBJ2-7
CASSLRGLTEAFF TGTGCCAGCAGCTTAAGGGGGCTCACTGAAGCTTTCTTT NA TRBV13 TRBD1 TRBJ1-1
CASSQDSASYNEQFF TGCGCCAGCAGCCAAGACAGCGCCTCCTACAATGAGCAGTTCTTC NA TRBV4-3 NA TRBJ2-1
CASSPRSGSNQPQHF TGTGCCAGCTCACCAAGGTCAGGTAGCAATCAGCCCCAGCATTTT NA TRBV18 NA TRBJ1-5
CASSMMSASGNTIYF TGTGCCAGCAGCATGATGAGTGCCTCTGGAAACACCATATATTTT NA TRBV7-6 NA TRBJ1-3
CASSYPGGAYNEQFF TGTGCCAGCAGTTATCCCGGGGGGGCCTACAATGAGCAGTTCTTC NA TRBV6-2/TRBV6-3 TRBD2 TRBJ2-1
CSASVAGGWETQYF TGCAGTGCTAGTGTAGCGGGGGGGTGGGAGACCCAGTACTTC NA TRBV20-1 TRBD2 TRBJ2-5
CASSQDPPGQGEQYF TGCGCCAGCAGCCAAGATCCCCCCGGACAGGGCGAGCAGTACTTC NA TRBV4-3 TRBD1 TRBJ2-7
CASSLGTVSTNEKLFF TGCGCCAGCAGCCTAGGGACAGTTTCAACTAATGAAAAACTGTTTTTT NA TRBV5-1 TRBD1 TRBJ1-4
CASSRGQGVNSPLHF TGTGCCAGTAGTCGAGGACAGGGAGTGAATTCACCCCTCCACTTT NA TRBV19 TRBD1 TRBJ1-6
CASSHGGKYNEQFF TGCGCCAGCAGTCACGGGGGGAAATACAATGAGCAGTTCTTC NA TRBV23-1 TRBD2 TRBJ2-1
CASSYSAQGQPQHF TGTGCCAGCAGTTACTCCGCACAGGGGCAGCCCCAGCATTTT NA TRBV6-2/TRBV6-3 TRBD1 TRBJ1-5
CASSAYGTDNNEQFF TGTGCCAGCAGCGCATACGGGACAGATAACAATGAGCAGTTCTTC NA TRBV28 TRBD1 TRBJ2-1
CASSDSGQMEAHGYTF TGTGCCAGCAGTGACTCGGGTCAGATGGAGGCTCATGGCTACACCTTC NA TRBV6-4 NA TRBJ1-2
CASSLQPPDRGSYNEQFF TGTGCCAGCAGCTTACAACCCCCGGACAGGGGTTCCTACAATGAGCAGTTCTTC once TRBV7-9 TRBD1 TRBJ2-1